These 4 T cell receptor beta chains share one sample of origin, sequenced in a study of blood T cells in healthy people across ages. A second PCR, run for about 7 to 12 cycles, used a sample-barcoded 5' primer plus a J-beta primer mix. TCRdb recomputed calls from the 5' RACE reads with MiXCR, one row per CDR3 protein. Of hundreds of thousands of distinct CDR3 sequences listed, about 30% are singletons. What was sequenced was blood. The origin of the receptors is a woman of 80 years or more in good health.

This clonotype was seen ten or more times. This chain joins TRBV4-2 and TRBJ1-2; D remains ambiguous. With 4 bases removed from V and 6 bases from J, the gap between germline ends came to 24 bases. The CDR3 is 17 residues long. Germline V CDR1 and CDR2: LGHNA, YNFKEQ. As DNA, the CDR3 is TGTGCCAGCAGCCCCTACGATGGGTCCGGGATTTTTGATGGCTACACCTTC. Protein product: CASSPYDGSGIFDGYTF.

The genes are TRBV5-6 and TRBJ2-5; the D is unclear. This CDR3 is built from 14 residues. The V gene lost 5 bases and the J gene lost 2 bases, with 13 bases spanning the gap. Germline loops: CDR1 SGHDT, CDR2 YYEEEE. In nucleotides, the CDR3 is TGTGCCAGCAGTGAACCAGGTTTTCAAGAGACCCAGTACTTC. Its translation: CASSEPGFQETQYF. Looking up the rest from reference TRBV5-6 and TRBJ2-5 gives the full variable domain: DAGVTQSPTHLIKTRGQQVTLRCSPKSGHDTVSWYQQALGQGPQFIFQYYEEEERQRGNFPDRFSGHQFPNYSSELNVNALLLGDSALYLCASSEPGFQETQYFGPGTRLLVL.

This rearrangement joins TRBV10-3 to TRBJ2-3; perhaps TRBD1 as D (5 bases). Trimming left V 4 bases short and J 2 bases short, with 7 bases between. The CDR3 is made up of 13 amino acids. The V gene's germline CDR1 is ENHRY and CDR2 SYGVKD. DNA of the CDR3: TGTGCCATCAGTGCGGACACCACAGATACGCAGTATTTT. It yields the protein CAISADTTDTQYF.

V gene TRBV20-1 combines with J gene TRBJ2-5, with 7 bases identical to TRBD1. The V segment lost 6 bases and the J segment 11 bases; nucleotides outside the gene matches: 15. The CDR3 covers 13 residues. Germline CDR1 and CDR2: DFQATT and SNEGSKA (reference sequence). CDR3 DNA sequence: TGCAGTGCAACGGGACAGCGTAACAATGAGCAGTACTTC. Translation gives CSATGQRNNEQYF.